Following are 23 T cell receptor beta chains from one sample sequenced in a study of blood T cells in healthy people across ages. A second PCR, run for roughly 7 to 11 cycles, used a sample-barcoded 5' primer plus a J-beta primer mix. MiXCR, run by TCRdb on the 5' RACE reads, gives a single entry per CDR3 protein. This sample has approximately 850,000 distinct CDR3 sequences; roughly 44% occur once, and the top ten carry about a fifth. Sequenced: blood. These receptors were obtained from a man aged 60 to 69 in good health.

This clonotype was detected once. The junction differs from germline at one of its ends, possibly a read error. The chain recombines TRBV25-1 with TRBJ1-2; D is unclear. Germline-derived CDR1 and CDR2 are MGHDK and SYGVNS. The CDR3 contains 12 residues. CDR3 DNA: TGTGCCAGCAGGGAATGGAGCTATGGCTACACCTTC. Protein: CASREWSYGYTF.

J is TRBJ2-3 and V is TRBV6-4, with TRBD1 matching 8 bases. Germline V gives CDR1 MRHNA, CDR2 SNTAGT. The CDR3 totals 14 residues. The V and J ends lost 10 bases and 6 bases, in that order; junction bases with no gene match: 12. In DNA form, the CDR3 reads TGTGCCACCGCCGGGACAGGCTCAGGGGATACGCAGTATTTT. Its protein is CATAGTGSGDTQYF.

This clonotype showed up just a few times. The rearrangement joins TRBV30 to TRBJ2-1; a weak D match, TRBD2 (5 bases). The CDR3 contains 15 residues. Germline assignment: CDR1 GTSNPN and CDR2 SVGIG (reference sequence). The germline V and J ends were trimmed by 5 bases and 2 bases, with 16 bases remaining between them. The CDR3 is CAWLLGLPPYNEQFF. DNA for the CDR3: TGTGCCTGGCTCCTCGGACTCCCCCCCTACAATGAGCAGTTCTTC.

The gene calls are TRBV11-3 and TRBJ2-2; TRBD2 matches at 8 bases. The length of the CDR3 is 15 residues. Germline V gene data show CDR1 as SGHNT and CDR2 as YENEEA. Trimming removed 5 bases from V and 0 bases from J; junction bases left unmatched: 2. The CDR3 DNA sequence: TGTGCCAGCAGCGGGACTAGTTCGAACACCGGGGAGCTGTTTTTT. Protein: CASSGTSSNTGELFF.

DNA of the CDR3: TGTGCCAGCAGCGTTACAGGAATGGGGACCTACGAGCAGTACTTC. Encoded protein: CASSVTGMGTYEQYF. The chain couples TRBV7-8 to TRBJ2-7, with D possibly TRBD1 on 5 matching bases. Germline CDR1 is SGHVS and CDR2 is FQNEAQ. The CDR3 covers 15 residues. V lost 5 bases and J lost 2, with 16 bases in between.

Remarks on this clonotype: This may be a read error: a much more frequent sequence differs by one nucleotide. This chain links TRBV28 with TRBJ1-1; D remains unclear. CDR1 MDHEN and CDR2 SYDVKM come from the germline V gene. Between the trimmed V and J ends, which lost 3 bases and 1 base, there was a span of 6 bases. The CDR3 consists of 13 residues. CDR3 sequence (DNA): TGTGCCAGCAGTTTCTGTGGGAACACTGAAGCTTTCTTT. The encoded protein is CASSFCGNTEAFF.

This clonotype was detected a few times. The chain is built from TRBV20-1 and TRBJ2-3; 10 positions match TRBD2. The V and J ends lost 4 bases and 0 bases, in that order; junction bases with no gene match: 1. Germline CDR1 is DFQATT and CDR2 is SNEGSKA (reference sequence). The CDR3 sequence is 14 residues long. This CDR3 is CSATSGGSTDTQYF. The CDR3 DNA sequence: TGCAGTGCTACTAGCGGGGGAAGCACAGATACGCAGTATTTT.

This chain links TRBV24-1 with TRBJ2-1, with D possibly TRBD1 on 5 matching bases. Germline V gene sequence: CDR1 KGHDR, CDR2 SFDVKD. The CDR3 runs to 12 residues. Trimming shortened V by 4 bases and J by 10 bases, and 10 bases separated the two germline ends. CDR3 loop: CATSEGLGEQFF. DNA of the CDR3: TGTGCCACCAGTGAGGGGCTGGGAGAGCAGTTCTTC.

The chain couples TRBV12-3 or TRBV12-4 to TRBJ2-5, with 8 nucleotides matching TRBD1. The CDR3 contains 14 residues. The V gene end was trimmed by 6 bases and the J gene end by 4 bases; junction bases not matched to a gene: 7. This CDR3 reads CASRPGGATETQYF. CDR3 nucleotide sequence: TGTGCCAGCAGACCAGGGGGCGCGACAGAGACCCAGTACTTC.

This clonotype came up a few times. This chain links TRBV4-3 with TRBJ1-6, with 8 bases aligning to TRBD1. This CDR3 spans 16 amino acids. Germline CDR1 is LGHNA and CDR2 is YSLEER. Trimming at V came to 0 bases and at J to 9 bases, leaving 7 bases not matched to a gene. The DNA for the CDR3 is TGCGCCAGCAGCCAAGAGTATGGGACAGGTCGTTCACCCCTCCACTTT. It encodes CASSQEYGTGRSPLHF.

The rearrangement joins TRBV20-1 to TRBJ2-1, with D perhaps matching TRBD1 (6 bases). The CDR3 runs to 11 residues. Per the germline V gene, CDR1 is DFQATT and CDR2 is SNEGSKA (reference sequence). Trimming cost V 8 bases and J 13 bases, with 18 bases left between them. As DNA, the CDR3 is TGCAGTTCACGGGACACAGAGACCCAGTTCTTC. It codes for CSSRDTETQFF.

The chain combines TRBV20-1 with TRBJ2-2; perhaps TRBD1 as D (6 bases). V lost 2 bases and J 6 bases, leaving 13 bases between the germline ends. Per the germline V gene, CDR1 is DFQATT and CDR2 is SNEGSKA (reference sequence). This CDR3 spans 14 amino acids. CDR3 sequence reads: CSARKTGMSGELFF. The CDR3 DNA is TGCAGTGCTAGAAAAACAGGGATGTCCGGGGAGCTGTTTTTT.

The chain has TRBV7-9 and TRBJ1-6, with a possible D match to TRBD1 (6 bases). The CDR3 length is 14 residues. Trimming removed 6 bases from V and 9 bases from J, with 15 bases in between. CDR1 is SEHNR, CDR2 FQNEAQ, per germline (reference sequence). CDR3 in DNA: TGTGCCAGCAGTTTAACAGGGTCGGGTTCACCCCTCCACTTT. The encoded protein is CASSLTGSGSPLHF.

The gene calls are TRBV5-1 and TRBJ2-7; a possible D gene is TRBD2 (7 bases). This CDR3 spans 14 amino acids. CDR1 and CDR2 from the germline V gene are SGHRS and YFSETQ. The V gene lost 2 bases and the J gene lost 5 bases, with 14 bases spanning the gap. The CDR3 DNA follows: TGCGCCAGCAGCTTAGGGGGGGACGTCCACGAGCAGTACTTC. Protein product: CASSLGGDVHEQYF.

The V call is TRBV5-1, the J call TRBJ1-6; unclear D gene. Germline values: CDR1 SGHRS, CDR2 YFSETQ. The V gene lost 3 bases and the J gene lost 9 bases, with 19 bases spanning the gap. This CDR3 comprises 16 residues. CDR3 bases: TGCGCCAGCAGCTCTCAGTGGGGAGTCGGTCGTTCACCCCTCCACTTT. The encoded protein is CASSSQWGVGRSPLHF. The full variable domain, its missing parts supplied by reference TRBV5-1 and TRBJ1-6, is KAGVTQTPRYLIKTRGQQVTLSCSPISGHRSVSWYQQTPGQGLQFLFEYFSETQRNKGNFPGRFSGRQFSNSRSEMNVSTLELGDSALYLCASSSQWGVGRSPLHFGNGTRLTVT.

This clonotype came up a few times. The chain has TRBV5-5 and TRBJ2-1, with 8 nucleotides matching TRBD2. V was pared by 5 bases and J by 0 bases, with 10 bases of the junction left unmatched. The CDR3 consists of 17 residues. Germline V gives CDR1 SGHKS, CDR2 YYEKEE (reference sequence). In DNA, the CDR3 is TGTGCCAGCAGACAGGGACTAGACCAGAGCTCCTACAATGAGCAGTTCTTC. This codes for CASRQGLDQSSYNEQFF.

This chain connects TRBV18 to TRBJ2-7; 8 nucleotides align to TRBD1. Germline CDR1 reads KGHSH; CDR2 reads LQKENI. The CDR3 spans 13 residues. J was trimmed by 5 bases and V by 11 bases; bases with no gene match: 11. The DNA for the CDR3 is TGTGCCGGCACGGTTTCGACAGGGGACGAGCAGTACTTC. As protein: CAGTVSTGDEQYF.

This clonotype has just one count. Written as DNA, the CDR3 is TGTGCCAGCAGCTCTCCAGGGTACACCGGGGAGCTGTTTTTT. Its translation: CASSSPGYTGELFF. The chain joins TRBV7-6 to TRBJ2-2, with TRBD1 as a possible D gene (5 bases). Trimming pared 4 bases from V and 3 bases from J, leaving 9 bases between. Germline loops: CDR1 SGHVS, CDR2 FNYEAQ. The length of the CDR3 is 14 residues.

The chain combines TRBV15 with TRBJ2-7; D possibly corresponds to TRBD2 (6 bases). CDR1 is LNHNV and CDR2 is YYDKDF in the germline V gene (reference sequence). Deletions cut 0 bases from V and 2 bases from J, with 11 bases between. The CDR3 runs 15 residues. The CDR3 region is CATSREGRETYEQYF. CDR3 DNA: TGTGCCACCAGCAGAGAGGGACGGGAGACCTACGAGCAGTACTTC.

The CDR3 nucleotides read TGCAGTGCTAGTTCCAGTGGAGAGACCCAGTACTTC. It yields the protein CSASSSGETQYF. J is TRBJ2-5 and V is TRBV20-1; D is unresolved. The ends were cut back, 3 bases at V and 4 bases at J, with 9 bases in the middle. The CDR3 totals 12 residues. CDR1 is DFQATT and CDR2 is SNEGSKA in the germline V gene (reference sequence).

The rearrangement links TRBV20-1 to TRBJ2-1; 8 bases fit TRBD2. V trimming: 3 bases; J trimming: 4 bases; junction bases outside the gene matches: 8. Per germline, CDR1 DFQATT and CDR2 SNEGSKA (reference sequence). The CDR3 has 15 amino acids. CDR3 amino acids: CSARVAAGVYNEQFF. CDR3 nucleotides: TGCAGTGCTAGGGTAGCAGCGGGGGTTTACAATGAGCAGTTCTTC.

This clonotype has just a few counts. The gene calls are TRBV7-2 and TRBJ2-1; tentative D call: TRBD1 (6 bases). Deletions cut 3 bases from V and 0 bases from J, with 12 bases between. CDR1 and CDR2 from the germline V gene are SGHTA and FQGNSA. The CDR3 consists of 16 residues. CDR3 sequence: CASSFHRDLSYNEQFF. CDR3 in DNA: TGTGCCAGCAGCTTCCACAGGGACCTCTCCTACAATGAGCAGTTCTTC.

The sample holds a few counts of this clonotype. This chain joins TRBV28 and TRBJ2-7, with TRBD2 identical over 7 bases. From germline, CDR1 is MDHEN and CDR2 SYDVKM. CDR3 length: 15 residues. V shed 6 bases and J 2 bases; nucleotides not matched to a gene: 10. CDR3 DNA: TGTGCCAGCAGGAAACTAGCGAAACCTCCCTACGAGCAGTACTTC. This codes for CASRKLAKPPYEQYF.